Each of the 2 T cell receptor beta chains below was sequenced from the same sample in a study of T cell repertoires in cytomegalovirus infection. Their cognate antigens are unknown. In TCRdb, the reads were re-called with MiXCR into one record per CDR3 protein. The table includes some 50,000 distinct CDR3 sequences, over 20% detected once. The sequencing used CD8+ T cells from cultured PBMCs, collected from culture after CMV antigen stimulation. These receptors all stem from a human donor in good health (CMV status not recorded). Some clones in this sample may be carry-over from other donors' samples.

This chain joins TRBV20-1 and TRBJ2-7, with 8 nucleotides matching TRBD1. V was clipped by 5 bases and J by 2 bases; unmatched bases: 5. CDR3 length: 13 residues. CDR1 and CDR2 (germline): DFQATT, SNEGSKA (reference sequence). This CDR3 reads CSARWTGTYEQYF. In DNA form, the CDR3 reads TGCAGTGCTCGCTGGACAGGGACCTACGAGCAGTACTTC.

This clonotype was detected a few times. Here the CDR3 DNA reads TGTGCCTGGAGTCACAGGGGCCCCGTGAGAGAGCAGTACTTC. As protein: CAWSHRGPVREQYF. V is TRBV30 and J is TRBJ2-7, with 7 bases identical to TRBD1. Germline assignment: CDR1 GTSNPN and CDR2 SVGIG (reference sequence). Trimming took 2 bases from V and 7 from J; bases not matched to a gene: 11. CDR3 length: 14 residues.